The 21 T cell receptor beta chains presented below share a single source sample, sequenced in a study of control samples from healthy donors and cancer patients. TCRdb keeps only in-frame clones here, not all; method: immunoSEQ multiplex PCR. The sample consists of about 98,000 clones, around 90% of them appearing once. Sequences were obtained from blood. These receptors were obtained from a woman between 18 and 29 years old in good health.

The CDR3 DNA follows: TGCAGCGTTGAAGAAGGCTACGAGCAGTACTTC. This encodes CSVEEGYEQYF. The rearrangement links TRBV29-1 to TRBJ2-7; D unclear. Germline CDR1 is SQVTM and CDR2 is ANQGSEA. CDR3 length: 11 amino acids. V lost 0 bases and J lost 3, with 3 bases in between.

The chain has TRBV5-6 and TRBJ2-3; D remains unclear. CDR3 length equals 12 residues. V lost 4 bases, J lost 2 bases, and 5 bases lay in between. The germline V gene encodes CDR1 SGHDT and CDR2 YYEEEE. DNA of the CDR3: TGTGCCAGCAGCGGGAACACAGATACGCAGTATTTT. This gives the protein CASSGNTDTQYF.

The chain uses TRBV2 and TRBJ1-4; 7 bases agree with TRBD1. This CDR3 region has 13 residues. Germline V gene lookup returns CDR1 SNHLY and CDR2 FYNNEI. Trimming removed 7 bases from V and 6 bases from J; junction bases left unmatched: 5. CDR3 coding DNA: TGTGCCAGCAAGAGGGACAGCTATGAAAAACTGTTTTTT. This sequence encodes CASKRDSYEKLFF.

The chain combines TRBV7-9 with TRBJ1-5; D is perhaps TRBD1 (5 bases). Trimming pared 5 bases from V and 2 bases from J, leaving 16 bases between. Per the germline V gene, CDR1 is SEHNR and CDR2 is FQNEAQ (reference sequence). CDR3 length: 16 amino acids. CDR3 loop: CASSAGGVWGNQPQHF. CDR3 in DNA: TGTGCCAGCAGCGCTGGGGGAGTGTGGGGCAATCAGCCCCAGCATTTT.

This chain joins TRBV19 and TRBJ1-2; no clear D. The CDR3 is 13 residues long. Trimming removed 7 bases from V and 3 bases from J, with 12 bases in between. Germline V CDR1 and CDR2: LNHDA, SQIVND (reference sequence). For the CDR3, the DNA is TGTGCCAGTAAGAACCCGGCAGACTATGGCTACACCTTC. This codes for CASKNPADYGYTF.

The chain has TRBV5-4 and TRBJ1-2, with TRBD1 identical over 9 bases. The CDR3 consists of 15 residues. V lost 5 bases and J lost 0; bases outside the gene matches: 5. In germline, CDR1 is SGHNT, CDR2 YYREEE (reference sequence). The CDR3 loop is CASSGTGNPNYGYTF. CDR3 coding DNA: TGTGCCAGCAGTGGGACAGGGAACCCTAACTATGGCTACACCTTC.

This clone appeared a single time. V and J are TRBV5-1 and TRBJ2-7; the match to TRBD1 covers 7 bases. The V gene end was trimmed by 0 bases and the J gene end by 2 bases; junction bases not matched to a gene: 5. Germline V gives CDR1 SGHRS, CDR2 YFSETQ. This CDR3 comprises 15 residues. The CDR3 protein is CASSLASRGTYEQYF. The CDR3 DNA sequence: TGCGCCAGCAGCTTGGCGTCCAGGGGGACCTACGAGCAGTACTTC.

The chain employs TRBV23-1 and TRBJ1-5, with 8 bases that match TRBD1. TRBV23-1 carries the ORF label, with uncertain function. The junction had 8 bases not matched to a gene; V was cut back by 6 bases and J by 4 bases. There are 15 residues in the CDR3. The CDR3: CASSPAGTGNQPQHF. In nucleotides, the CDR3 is TGCGCCAGCAGCCCAGCCGGGACAGGTAATCAGCCCCAGCATTTT.

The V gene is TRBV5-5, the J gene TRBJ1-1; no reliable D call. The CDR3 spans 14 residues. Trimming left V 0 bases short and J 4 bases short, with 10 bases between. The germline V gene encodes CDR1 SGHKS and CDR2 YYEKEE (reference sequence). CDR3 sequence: CASSLAGIATEAFF. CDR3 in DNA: TGTGCCAGCAGCTTGGCTGGGATCGCCACTGAAGCTTTCTTT.

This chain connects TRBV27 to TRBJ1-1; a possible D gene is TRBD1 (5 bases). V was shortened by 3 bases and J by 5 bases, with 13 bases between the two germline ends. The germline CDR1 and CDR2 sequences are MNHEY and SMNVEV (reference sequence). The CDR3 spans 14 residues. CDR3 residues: CASSFFDSGTEAFF. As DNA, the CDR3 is TGTGCCAGCAGTTTCTTCGACTCAGGGACTGAAGCTTTCTTT.

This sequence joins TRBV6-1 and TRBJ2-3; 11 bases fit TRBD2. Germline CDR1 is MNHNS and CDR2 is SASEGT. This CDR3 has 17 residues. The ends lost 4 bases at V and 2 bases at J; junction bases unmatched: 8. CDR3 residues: CASSGLLAGASTDTQYF. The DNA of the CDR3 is TGTGCCAGCAGTGGACTACTAGCGGGAGCTTCCACAGATACGCAGTATTTT.

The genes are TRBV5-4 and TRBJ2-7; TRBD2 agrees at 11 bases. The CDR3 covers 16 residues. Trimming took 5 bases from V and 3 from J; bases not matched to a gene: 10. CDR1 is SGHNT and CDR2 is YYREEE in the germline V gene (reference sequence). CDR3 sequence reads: CASSPHSGGGNYEQYF. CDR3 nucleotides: TGTGCCAGCAGTCCACATAGCGGGGGGGGAAACTACGAGCAGTACTTC.

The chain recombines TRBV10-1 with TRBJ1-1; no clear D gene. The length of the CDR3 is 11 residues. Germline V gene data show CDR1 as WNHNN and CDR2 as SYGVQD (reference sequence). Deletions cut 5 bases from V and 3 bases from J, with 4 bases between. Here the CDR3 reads CASSTDTEAFF. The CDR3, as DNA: TGCGCCAGCAGTACTGACACTGAAGCTTTCTTT.

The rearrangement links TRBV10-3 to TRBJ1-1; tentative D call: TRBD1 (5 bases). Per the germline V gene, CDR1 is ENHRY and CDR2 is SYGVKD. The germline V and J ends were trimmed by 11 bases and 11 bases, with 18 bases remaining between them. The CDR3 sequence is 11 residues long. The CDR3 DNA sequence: TGTGCCGCCCAGGGAACTGGGTGGGCTTTCTTT. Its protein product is CAAQGTGWAFF.

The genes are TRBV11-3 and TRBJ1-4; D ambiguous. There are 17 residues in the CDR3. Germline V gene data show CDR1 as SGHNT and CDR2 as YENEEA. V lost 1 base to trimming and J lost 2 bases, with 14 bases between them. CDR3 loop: CASSLVSIDATNEKLFF. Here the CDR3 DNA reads TGTGCCAGCAGCTTAGTATCAATAGACGCCACTAATGAAAAACTGTTTTTT.

Written as DNA, the CDR3 is TGTGCCACCAGTGATTTTCGACAGCGCTATGGCTACACCTTC. Translating it yields CATSDFRQRYGYTF. This rearrangement joins TRBV24-1 to TRBJ1-2; possibly TRBD1 for D (5 bases). There are 14 residues in the CDR3. Trimming removed 1 base at V and 4 bases at J, with 9 bases between. Germline assignment: CDR1 KGHDR and CDR2 SFDVKD.

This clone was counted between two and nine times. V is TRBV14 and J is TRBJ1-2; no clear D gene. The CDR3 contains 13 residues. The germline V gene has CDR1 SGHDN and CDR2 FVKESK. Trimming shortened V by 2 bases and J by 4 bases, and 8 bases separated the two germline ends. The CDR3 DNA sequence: TGTGCCAGCAGCCAAATGGGTGCCTATGGCTACACCTTC. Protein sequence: CASSQMGAYGYTF. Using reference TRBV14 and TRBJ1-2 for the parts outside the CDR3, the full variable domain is EAGVTQFPSHSVIEKGQTVTLRCDPISGHDNLYWYRRVMGKEIKFLLHFVKESKQDESGMPNNRFLAERTGGTYSTLKVQPAELEDSGVYFCASSQMGAYGYTFGSGTRLTVV.

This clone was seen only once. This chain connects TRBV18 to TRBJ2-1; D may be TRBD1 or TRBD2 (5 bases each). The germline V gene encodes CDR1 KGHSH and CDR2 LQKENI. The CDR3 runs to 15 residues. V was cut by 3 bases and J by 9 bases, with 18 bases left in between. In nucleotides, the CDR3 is TGTGCCAGCTCACCTGCTAGCTCTACTAGGGGTGAGCAGTTCTTC. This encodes CASSPASSTRGEQFF. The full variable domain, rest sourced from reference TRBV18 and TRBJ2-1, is NAGVMQNPRHLVRRRGQEARLRCSPMKGHSHVYWYRQLPEEGLKFMVYLQKENIIDESGMPKERFSAEFPKEGPSILRIQQVVRGDSAAYFCASSPASSTRGEQFFGPGTRLTVL.

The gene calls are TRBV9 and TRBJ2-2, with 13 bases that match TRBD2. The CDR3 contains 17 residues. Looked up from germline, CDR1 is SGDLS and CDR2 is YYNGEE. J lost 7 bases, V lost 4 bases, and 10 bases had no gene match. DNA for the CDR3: TGTGCCAGCAGCTCACGGACTAGCGGGAGTATTATCGGGGAGCTGTTTTTT. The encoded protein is CASSSRTSGSIIGELFF. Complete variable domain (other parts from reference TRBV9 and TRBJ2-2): DSGVTQTPKHLITATGQRVTLRCSPRSGDLSVYWYQQSLDQGLQFLIQYYNGEERAKGNILERFSAQQFPDLHSELNLSSLELGDSALYFCASSSRTSGSIIGELFFGEGSRLTVL.

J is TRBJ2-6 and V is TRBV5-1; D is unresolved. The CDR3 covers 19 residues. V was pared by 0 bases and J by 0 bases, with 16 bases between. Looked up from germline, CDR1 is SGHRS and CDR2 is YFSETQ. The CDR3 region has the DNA TGCGCCAGCAGCTTGGCCCTCCTGAGACACCCCTCTGGGGCCAACGTCCTGACTTTC. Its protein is CASSLALLRHPSGANVLTF.

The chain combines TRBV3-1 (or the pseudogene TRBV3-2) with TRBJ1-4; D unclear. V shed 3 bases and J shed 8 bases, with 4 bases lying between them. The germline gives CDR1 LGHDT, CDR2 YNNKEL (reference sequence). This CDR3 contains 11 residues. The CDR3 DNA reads TGTGCCAGCAGCCACTCGGAAAAACTGTTTTTT. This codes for CASSHSEKLFF.